Listed here are 10 T cell receptor beta chains from one sample, sequenced in a study of CD8+CD57+ T cells in acquired aplastic anemia. The use of genomic DNA as template underpinned the TCR beta VDJ and CDR3 profiling. TCRdb passed the reads through MiXCR, listing each CDR3 protein once. The profile covers more than 250,000 distinct CDR3 sequences, with approximately 57% appearing a single time and approximately 8% taken by the ten largest. Material: sorted CD4+, CD8+, or CD8+CD57+ T cells (not recorded which) from PBMCs. The source of these receptors is a human donor with severe aplastic anemia or a healthy control (not recorded which).

This clonotype came up once. At one end the junction does not follow the germline gene, possibly because of a read error. The chain combines TRBV5-1 with TRBJ2-3; 7 bases are a match to TRBD2. Germline CDR1 is SGHRS and CDR2 is YFSETQ. CDR3 length: 16 amino acids. The CDR3 nucleotides are TGCGCCAGCAGCTTGACGGGACCGACTAGCACAGATACACAGTATTTT. Translation gives CASSLTGPTSTDTQYF.

This clonotype was found a few times. The V call is TRBV20-1, the J call TRBJ2-7, with 9 nucleotides matching TRBD1. The CDR3 loop spans 13 amino acids. Trimming removed 5 bases from V and 6 bases from J; junction bases left unmatched: 8. Germline CDR1 reads DFQATT; CDR2 reads SNEGSKA (reference sequence). The DNA of the CDR3 is TGCAGTGCTCCGGGACAGGGAGTGGCCGAGCAGTACTTC. The encoded protein is CSAPGQGVAEQYF.

This clonotype came up a few times. The chain joins TRBV7-8 to TRBJ1-1; tentative D call: TRBD1 (5 bases). Germline CDR1 reads SGHVS; CDR2 reads FQNEAQ. Deletions cut 2 bases from V and 2 bases from J, with 9 bases between. CDR3 length: 14 residues. The CDR3 DNA follows: TGTGCCAGCAGCTTAATGGGGGTTAACACTGAAGCTTTCTTT. This codes for CASSLMGVNTEAFF.

The CDR3 region is CASSRQGASDQPQHF. CDR3 sequence (DNA): TGTGCCAGCAGCCGACAGGGGGCGAGCGATCAGCCCCAGCATTTT. The V call is TRBV2, the J call TRBJ1-5; 10 nucleotides match TRBD1. The junction had 7 bases not matched to a gene; V was cut back by 6 bases and J by 5 bases. From germline, CDR1 is SNHLY and CDR2 FYNNEI. This CDR3 has 15 residues. Drawing the rest from reference TRBV2 and TRBJ1-5, the complete variable domain is EPEVTQTPSHQVTQMGQEVILRCVPISNHLYFYWYRQILGQKVEFLVSFYNNEISEKSEIFDDQFSVERPDGSNFTLKIRSTKLEDSAMYFCASSRQGASDQPQHFGDGTRLSIL.

The rearrangement joins TRBV15 to TRBJ1-2; D is ambiguous. CDR3 length: 15 residues. V lost 4 bases to trimming and J lost 0 bases, with 12 bases between them. The V gene's germline CDR1 is LNHNV and CDR2 YYDKDF (reference sequence). CDR3 DNA: TGTGCCACCAGCACCCGGGGAGCACCTAACTATGGCTACACCTTC. Its translation: CATSTRGAPNYGYTF.

Only one count was recorded for this clonotype. At one end the junction does not follow the germline gene, possibly because of a read error. The chain has TRBV7-3 and TRBJ2-7, with 7 bases lining up with TRBD1. The CDR3 covers 15 residues. Germline CDR1 SGHTA, CDR2 FQGTGA. The CDR3 DNA reads TGTGCCAGCGGGCCTACAGGCACCTCCTGGGGGACAGTTGGGTTC. Its translation is CASGPTGTSWGTVGF.

Many counts were recorded for this clonotype. V gene TRBV7-9 combines with J gene TRBJ1-6; a weak D match, TRBD1 (5 bases). The V gene's germline CDR1 is SEHNR and CDR2 FQNEAQ (reference sequence). This CDR3 has 14 amino acids. V was shortened by 2 bases and J by 8 bases, with 10 bases between the two germline ends. In nucleotides, the CDR3 is TGTGCCAGCAGCTTATTAGGGGTTGATTCACCCCTCCACTTT. Its translation: CASSLLGVDSPLHF.

This clonotype was detected only a few times. V is TRBV10-3 and J is TRBJ2-1; 10 bases align to TRBD2. Per germline, CDR1 ENHRY and CDR2 SYGVKD. This CDR3 has 14 amino acids. Trimming at V came to 10 bases and at J to 6 bases, leaving 9 bases not matched to a gene. As DNA, the CDR3 is TGTGCCACCAAAAATTGGACTAGCGGCAATGAGCAGTTCTTC. Its protein product is CATKNWTSGNEQFF.

The V call is TRBV15, the J call TRBJ2-2, with TRBD2 matching over 11 bases. V gave up 5 bases and J gave up 7 bases; unmatched junction bases: 9. In germline, CDR1 is LNHNV, CDR2 YYDKDF (reference sequence). The CDR3 totals 16 residues. Here the CDR3 DNA reads TGTGCCACCAGCCGGATAGCGGGAGGGCCTGGCGGGGAGCTGTTTTTT. The encoded protein is CATSRIAGGPGGELFF.

This chain joins TRBV5-1 and TRBJ1-2; 10 nucleotides agree with TRBD1. CDR3 size: 16 residues. CDR1 is SGHRS, CDR2 YFSETQ, per germline. V gave up 4 bases and J gave up 6 bases; unmatched junction bases: 12. The CDR3 spells CASSPMGQGQWDGYTF. DNA of the CDR3: TGCGCCAGCAGCCCTATGGGACAGGGGCAGTGGGATGGCTACACCTTC.